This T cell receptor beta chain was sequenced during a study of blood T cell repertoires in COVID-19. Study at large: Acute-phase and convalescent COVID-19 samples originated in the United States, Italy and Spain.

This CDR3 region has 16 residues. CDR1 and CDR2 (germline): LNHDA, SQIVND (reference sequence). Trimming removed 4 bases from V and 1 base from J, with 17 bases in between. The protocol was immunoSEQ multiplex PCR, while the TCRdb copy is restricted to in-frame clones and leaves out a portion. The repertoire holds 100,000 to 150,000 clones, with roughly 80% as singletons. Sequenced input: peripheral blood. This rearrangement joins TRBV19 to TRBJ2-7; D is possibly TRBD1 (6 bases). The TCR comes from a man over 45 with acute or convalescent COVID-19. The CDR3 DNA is TGTGCCAGTAGTACCCGGGACACAGTTGATTCCTACGAGCAGTACTTC. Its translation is CASSTRDTVDSYEQYF.